This TCR beta chain originates from a study of siplizumab effects on memory and regulatory T cells. Germline trimming cut 3 bases from V and 2 bases from J; bases unmatched to any gene: 2. Germline V lookup: CDR1 SNHLY, CDR2 FYNNEI. The CDR3 is made up of 15 amino acids. Regarding the study as a whole: Suppression by proliferating Tregs derived from siplizumab cultures was not verified.

Method: immunoSEQ multiplex PCR; TCRdb's copy keeps in-frame clones and lacks some. The data hold around 100,000 clones, with nearly 95% observed a single time. Remarks on this clone: Its cognate antigen is unknown.

The sequencing sample was made of non-Treg CD4+ T cells sorted from blood. The chain combines TRBV2 with TRBJ1-5, with 9 bases fitting TRBD1. The source of this sequence is a human donor in good health. The CDR3: CASSEYRGRNQPQHF. For the CDR3, the DNA is TGTGCCAGCAGTGAGTACAGGGGGCGCAATCAGCCCCAGCATTTT.